This T cell receptor (beta chain) was recovered during a study of blood T cell repertoires in COVID-19. Study-level background: Nucleic acid was either cDNA or gDNA, and it came from T cells, B-cell-depleted T cells, or PBMCs.

Libraries were prepared by immunoSEQ multiplex PCR; TCRdb keeps only in-frame clonotypes and omits some of them. The top ten clones hold roughly 2.9% of a sample with under 300,000 clones, under 90% of them seen once. This CDR3 region has 16 residues. The germline V gene encodes CDR1 SGDLS and CDR2 YYNGEE. V dropped 2 bases and J dropped 2; count of bases not matched to a gene: 7. This sequence joins TRBV9 and TRBJ1-2; TRBD1 aligns across 9 bases. This receptor was obtained from a woman aged 60-70 years with active or convalescent COVID-19. Sequencing used peripheral blood. This CDR3 reads CASSVVRQGENYGYTF. The CDR3 DNA sequence: TGTGCCAGCAGCGTGGTTCGACAGGGGGAAAACTATGGCTACACCTTC.